This T cell receptor beta chain emerged from a study of Graves' ophthalmopathy and Graves' hyperthyroidism. Many counts were recorded for this clonotype. No antigen is known for it. The authors amplified TCR beta CDR3 regions from RNA transcripts. HTBI primers served in a first-round RT-PCR, which a second-round multiplex PCR followed. TCRdb reprocessed the multiplex PCR reads with MiXCR, giving one entry per CDR3 protein. The sample holds just over 600,000 distinct CDR3 sequences, 20% to 25% seen once. Physicians reached a diagnosis by relying on clinical symptoms, serum thyroxine, TRAb, thyroid ultrasound and orbital computed tomography. PBMCs had their origin in fresh peripheral blood (approximately 10 ml). This CDR3 contains 14 residues. V was cut by 2 bases and J by 1 base, with 11 bases left in between. CDR1 and CDR2 from the germline V gene are GTSNPN and SVGIG (reference sequence). Findings of the study overall: From stable hyperthyroidism, ophthalmopathy was separated by a 13-signature model with 85% to 90% sensitivity and more than 75% specificity.

The sequence derives from a woman younger than 35 with stable Graves' hyperthyroidism. Some clones in this sample may be carry-over from other donors' samples. The sample comprised peripheral blood. The chain combines TRBV30 with TRBJ2-5; tentatively, D is TRBD1 (6 bases). CDR3 region: CAWSKQGTQETQYF. In DNA form, the CDR3 reads TGTGCCTGGAGTAAACAGGGAACCCAAGAGACCCAGTACTTC.